The 6 T cell receptor beta chains listed next were all sequenced from one sample in a study of T-cell reconstitution after alpha-beta-depleted transplantation in children. A library of TCRbeta sequences, prepared with unique molecular identifiers, was generated. TCRdb passed the PCR reads through MiXCR, listing each CDR3 protein once. This table has around 380,000 distinct CDR3 sequences, under 13% appearing once. The sequences come from PBMCs from the stem cell graft donor, collected from the stem cell graft. These receptors were taken from a human donor who donated a stem cell graft to a child with acute myeloid leukemia.

The J gene is TRBJ1-3, the V gene TRBV5-1; 12 nucleotides align to TRBD1. Germline V gene lookup returns CDR1 SGHRS and CDR2 YFSETQ. J lost 4 bases, V lost 4 bases, and 9 bases had no gene match. The CDR3 length is 17 residues. Written as DNA, the CDR3 is TGCGCCAGCAGCCCCGGGACAGGGGGCTTAAAAGGAAACACCATATATTTT. Translation gives CASSPGTGGLKGNTIYF.

The chain has TRBV4-1 and TRBJ2-1; 7 bases are shared with TRBD1. V shed 2 bases, J shed 0 bases, and the junction held 7 bases outside the gene matches. From germline, CDR1 is MGHRA and CDR2 YSYEKL. This CDR3 contains 17 residues. The CDR3 bases are TGCGCCAGCAGCCAACCTCAGACAGGGATCTCCTACAATGAGCAGTTCTTC. Its protein is CASSQPQTGISYNEQFF.

V and J are TRBV29-1 and TRBJ1-1, with TRBD1 matching over 7 bases. The CDR3 loop spans 13 amino acids. Trimming removed 2 bases from V and 1 base from J; junction bases left unmatched: 1. The V gene's germline CDR1 is SQVTM and CDR2 ANQGSEA. CDR3 in amino acids: CSVENRGNTEAFF. CDR3 in DNA: TGCAGCGTTGAAAACAGGGGGAACACTGAAGCTTTCTTT.

The sample holds many counts of this clonotype. The chain uses TRBV7-2 and TRBJ1-1; maybe TRBD1 (5 bases). Germline loops: CDR1 SGHTA, CDR2 FQGNSA. This CDR3 spans 14 amino acids. Trimming took 2 bases from V and 4 from J, leaving 11 bases between them. CDR3 sequence: CASSLQGGVTEAFF. The CDR3 bases are TGTGCCAGCAGCTTACAGGGTGGGGTCACTGAAGCTTTCTTT.

The chain employs TRBV5-1 and TRBJ2-1; D is ambiguous. V was trimmed by 1 base and J by 0 bases, leaving 8 bases between them. The CDR3 length is 15 residues. Germline CDR1 is SGHRS and CDR2 is YFSETQ. The CDR3: CASSLFEASYNEQFF. DNA for the CDR3: TGCGCCAGCAGCTTGTTTGAAGCCTCCTACAATGAGCAGTTCTTC.

The chain recombines TRBV5-1 with TRBJ1-5, with D maybe TRBD1 (5 bases). V lost 5 bases to trimming and J lost 6 bases, with 12 bases between them. The germline V gene encodes CDR1 SGHRS and CDR2 YFSETQ. The CDR3 sequence is 13 residues long. The CDR3 sequence: CASRGDERQPQHF. Here the CDR3 DNA reads TGCGCCAGCAGAGGGGATGAGCGTCAGCCCCAGCATTTT.